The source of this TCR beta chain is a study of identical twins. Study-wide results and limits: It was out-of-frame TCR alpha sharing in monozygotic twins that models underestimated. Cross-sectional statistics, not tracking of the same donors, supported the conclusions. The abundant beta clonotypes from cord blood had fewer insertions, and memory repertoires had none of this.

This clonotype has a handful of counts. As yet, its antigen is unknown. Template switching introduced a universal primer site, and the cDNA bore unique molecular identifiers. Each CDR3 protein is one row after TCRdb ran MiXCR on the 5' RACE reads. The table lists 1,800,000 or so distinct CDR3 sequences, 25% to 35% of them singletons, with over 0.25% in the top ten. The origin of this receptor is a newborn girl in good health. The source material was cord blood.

Written as DNA, the CDR3 is TGTGCCACCAGTGATTTGGGGGATTCGGGGGCCTCCTACGAGCAGTACTTC. This sequence encodes CATSDLGDSGASYEQYF. The chain couples TRBV24-1 to TRBJ2-7, with D possibly called TRBD1 or TRBD2 (6 bases each). Germline V gene lookup returns CDR1 KGHDR and CDR2 SFDVKD. The V and J ends lost 0 bases and 0 bases respectively, with 14 bases between them. CDR3 length: 17 amino acids.